This T cell receptor beta chain came from a study of shared clonotypes between healthy human individuals. Splitting of CD4+ cells produced CD45RA+ naive and CD45RA-negative memory subsets. Generated by immunoSEQ multiplex PCR, the TCRdb table keeps only in-frame clones and is missing some. The sample holds 800,000 to 1,200,000 clones; 75% to 85% are singletons and the top ten take under 0.6%. Study outcomes and limitations: The genetic and exposure-history diversity represented was limited by few donors. Non-shared clonotypes had lower generation probabilities than clonotypes shared by all four sorted-subset donors.

Germline V gene lookup returns CDR1 SEHNR and CDR2 FQNEAQ (reference sequence). CDR3 length equals 15 residues. V lost 5 bases and J lost 2; bases outside the gene matches: 3. About this clone: The antigen remains unidentified. This CDR3 is also generated by other DNA sequences in the sample.

This TCR was recovered from a man younger than 35 in good health. Some clones in this sample may be carry-over from other donors' samples. The chain is built from TRBV7-9 and TRBJ2-2, with TRBD1 matching 9 bases. Sequencing used memory CD4+ T cells from PBMCs. Subset here: CD45RA-negative fraction. The CDR3 DNA is TGTGCCAGCAGCCCGACAGGGGGTAACACCGGGGAGCTGTTTTTT. This codes for CASSPTGGNTGELFF.